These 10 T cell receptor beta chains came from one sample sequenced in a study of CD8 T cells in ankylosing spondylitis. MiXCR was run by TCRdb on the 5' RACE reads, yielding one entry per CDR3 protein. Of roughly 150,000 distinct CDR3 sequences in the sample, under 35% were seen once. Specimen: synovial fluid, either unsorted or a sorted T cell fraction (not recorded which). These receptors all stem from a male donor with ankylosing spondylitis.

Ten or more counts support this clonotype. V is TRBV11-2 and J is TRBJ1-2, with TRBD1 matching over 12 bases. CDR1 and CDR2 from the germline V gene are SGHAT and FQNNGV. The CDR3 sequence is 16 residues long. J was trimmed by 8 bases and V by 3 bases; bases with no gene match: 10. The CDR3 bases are TGTGCCAGCAGCTTCATCGGGGGACAGGGGGCGCGAGGCTACACCTTC. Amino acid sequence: CASSFIGGQGARGYTF.

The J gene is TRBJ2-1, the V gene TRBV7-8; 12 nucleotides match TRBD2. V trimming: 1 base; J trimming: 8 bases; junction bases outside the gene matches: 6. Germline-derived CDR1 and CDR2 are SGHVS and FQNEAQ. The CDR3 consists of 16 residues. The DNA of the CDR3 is TGTGCCAGCAGCTTAGAAGGACTAGCGGGAATTGATGAGCAGTTCTTC. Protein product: CASSLEGLAGIDEQFF.

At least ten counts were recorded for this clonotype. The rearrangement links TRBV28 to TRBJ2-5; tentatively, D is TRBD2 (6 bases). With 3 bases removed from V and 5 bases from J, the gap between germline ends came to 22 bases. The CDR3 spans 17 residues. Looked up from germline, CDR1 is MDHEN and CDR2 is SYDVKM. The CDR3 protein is CASSFKAVGGEAETQYF. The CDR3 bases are TGTGCCAGCAGTTTTAAGGCTGTAGGTGGGGAGGCGGAGACCCAGTACTTC. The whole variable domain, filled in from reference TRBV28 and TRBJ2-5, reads DVKVTQSSRYLVKRTGEKVFLECVQDMDHENMFWYRQDPGLGLRLIYFSYDVKMKEKGDIPEGYSVSREKKERFSLILESASTNQTSMYLCASSFKAVGGEAETQYFGPGTRLLVL.

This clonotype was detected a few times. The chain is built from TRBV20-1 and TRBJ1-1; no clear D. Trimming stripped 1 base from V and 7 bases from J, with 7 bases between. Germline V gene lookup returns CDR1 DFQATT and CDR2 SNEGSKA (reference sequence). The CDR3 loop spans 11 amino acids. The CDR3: CSARVVDEAFF. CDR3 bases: TGCAGTGCTAGAGTTGTAGATGAAGCTTTCTTT.

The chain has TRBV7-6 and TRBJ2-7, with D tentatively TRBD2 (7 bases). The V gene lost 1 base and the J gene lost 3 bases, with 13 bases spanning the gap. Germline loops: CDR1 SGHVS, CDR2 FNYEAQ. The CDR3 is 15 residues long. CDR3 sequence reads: CASSLEGGPHYEQYF. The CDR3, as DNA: TGTGCCAGCAGCTTAGAGGGGGGGCCCCACTACGAGCAGTACTTC.

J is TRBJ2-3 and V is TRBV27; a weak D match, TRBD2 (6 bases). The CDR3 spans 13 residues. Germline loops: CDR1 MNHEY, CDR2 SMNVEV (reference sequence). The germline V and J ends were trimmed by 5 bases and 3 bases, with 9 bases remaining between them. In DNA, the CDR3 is TGTGCCAGCAGTACCGGGACTACAGATACGCAGTATTTT. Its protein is CASSTGTTDTQYF.

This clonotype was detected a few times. The CDR3 loop is CASRKTGNTDTQYF. In DNA, the CDR3 is TGTGCCAGCAGGAAGACAGGGAACACAGATACGCAGTATTTT. The chain has TRBV25-1 and TRBJ2-3, with 7 bases identical to TRBD1. This CDR3 has 14 residues. CDR1 is MGHDK and CDR2 is SYGVNS in the germline V gene. V lost 6 bases to trimming and J lost 2 bases; unmatched junction nucleotides: 5.

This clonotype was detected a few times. CDR3 sequence (DNA): TGTGCCTGGACTCCTTGGGGGGGAAACACCATATATTTT. Encoded protein: CAWTPWGGNTIYF. This chain joins TRBV30 and TRBJ1-3, with D maybe TRBD1 (5 bases). V dropped 4 bases and J dropped 4 bases, with 11 bases sitting between them. Looked up from germline, CDR1 is GTSNPN and CDR2 is SVGIG (reference sequence). The CDR3 totals 13 residues.

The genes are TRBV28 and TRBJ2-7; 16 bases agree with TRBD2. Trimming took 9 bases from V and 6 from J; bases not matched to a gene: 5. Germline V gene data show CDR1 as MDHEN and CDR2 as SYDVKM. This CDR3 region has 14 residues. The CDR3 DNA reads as TGTGCCAGTGGGACTAGCGGGAGGGAAGGCGAGCAGTACTTC. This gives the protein CASGTSGREGEQYF. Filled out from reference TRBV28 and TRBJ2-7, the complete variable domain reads DVKVTQSSRYLVKRTGEKVFLECVQDMDHENMFWYRQDPGLGLRLIYFSYDVKMKEKGDIPEGYSVSREKKERFSLILESASTNQTSMYLCASGTSGREGEQYFGPGTRLTVT.

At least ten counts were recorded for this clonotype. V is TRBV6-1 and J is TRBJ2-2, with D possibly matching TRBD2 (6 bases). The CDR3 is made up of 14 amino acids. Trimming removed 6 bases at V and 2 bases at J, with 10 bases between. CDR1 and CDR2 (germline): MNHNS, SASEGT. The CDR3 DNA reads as TGTGCCAGCAGACGACTAGTAAACACCGGGGAGCTGTTTTTT. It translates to CASRRLVNTGELFF.